The 25 T cell receptor beta chains given below trace back to one sample, sequenced in a study of T cell responses to AZD1222 COVID-19 vaccine. Profiled with immunoSEQ multiplex PCR; TCRdb holds only in-frame clones, not every one. The data show approximately 120,000 clones, with about 88% seen just once and roughly a tenth held by the top ten. The sample here was peripheral blood, taken 28 days after the second AZD1222 dose. These receptors originate from an adult who received the AZD1222 COVID-19 vaccine.

The CDR3 loop is CASRGQGSYGYTF. CDR3 coding DNA: TGTGCCAGTAGGGGACAGGGGAGCTATGGCTACACCTTC. The rearrangement uses TRBV19 and TRBJ1-2; 10 bases align to TRBD1. Germline loops: CDR1 LNHDA, CDR2 SQIVND (reference sequence). This CDR3 is 13 amino acids long. J lost 4 bases, V lost 6 bases, and 2 bases had no gene match.

The CDR3 region is CASSQGPESTDTQYF. The CDR3 DNA reads as TGCGCCAGCAGCCAAGGACCGGAAAGCACAGATACGCAGTATTTT. The chain links TRBV4-1 to TRBJ2-3; D remains ambiguous. V lost 1 base and J 0 bases, leaving 8 bases between the germline ends. Per the germline V gene, CDR1 is MGHRA and CDR2 is YSYEKL. The CDR3 loop spans 15 amino acids.

The rearrangement joins TRBV9 to TRBJ2-3, with a weak D call TRBD2 (6 bases). CDR3 length: 14 amino acids. The V and J ends lost 4 bases and 2 bases respectively, with 11 bases between them. The germline gives CDR1 SGDLS, CDR2 YYNGEE. CDR3 amino acids: CASSTSGSTDTQYF. In nucleotides, the CDR3 is TGTGCCAGCAGCACCAGCGGGTCCACAGATACGCAGTATTTT.

This chain joins TRBV2 and TRBJ1-1; no clear D gene. V was clipped by 4 bases and J by 1 base, with 7 bases between them. This CDR3 spans 13 amino acids. Germline values: CDR1 SNHLY, CDR2 FYNNEI. CDR3 bases: TGTGCCAGCAGTGGAGGGCCGAACACTGAAGCTTTCTTT. Protein sequence: CASSGGPNTEAFF.

The chain is built from TRBV9 and TRBJ2-1; 9 bases align to TRBD1. The length of the CDR3 is 14 residues. The J segment lost 6 bases and the V segment lost 4 bases, leaving 5 bases of the junction unmatched. Looked up from germline, CDR1 is SGDLS and CDR2 is YYNGEE. This chain's CDR3 is CASSPGTGTNEQFF. The CDR3 DNA reads TGTGCCAGCAGCCCCGGGACAGGGACCAATGAGCAGTTCTTC.

The chain has TRBV5-1 and TRBJ1-5; D gene ambiguous. The CDR3 loop spans 13 amino acids. Germline V gives CDR1 SGHRS, CDR2 YFSETQ. Trimming cost V 2 bases and J 4 bases, with 7 bases left between them. The CDR3 DNA is TGCGCCAGCAGCTTATCCGGGAATCAGCCCCAGCATTTT. Its protein product is CASSLSGNQPQHF.

V is TRBV5-4 and J is TRBJ1-2, with 9 bases matching TRBD1. Germline CDR1 SGHNT, CDR2 YYREEE (reference sequence). CDR3 length equals 15 residues. The junction had 5 bases not matched to a gene; V was cut back by 3 bases and J by 2 bases. The CDR3 coding sequence is TGTGCCAGCAGCTGGGGACAGGGAAAGAACTATGGCTACACCTTC. It specifies CASSWGQGKNYGYTF. The full variable domain, in which reference TRBV5-4 and TRBJ1-2 provide the parts outside the CDR3, is ETGVTQSPTHLIKTRGQQVTLRCSSQSGHNTVSWYQQALGQGPQFIFQYYREEENGRGNFPPRFSGLQFPNYSSELNVNALELDDSALYLCASSWGQGKNYGYTFGSGTRLTVV.

This chain joins TRBV12-3 or TRBV12-4 and TRBJ1-2; D unclear. This CDR3 contains 13 residues. The V and J ends lost 1 base and 4 bases respectively, with 7 bases between them. The CDR3 nucleotides read TGTGCCAGCAGTTTAGGGCAAAGCTATGGCTACACCTTC. Amino acids: CASSLGQSYGYTF.

This clone has a handful of counts. Distinct nucleotide sequences in the sample also encode this CDR3. This chain uses TRBV5-1 with TRBJ2-7, with 10 bases that match TRBD1. The ends lost 5 bases at V and 5 bases at J; junction bases unmatched: 4. The CDR3 totals 13 residues. Per the germline V gene, CDR1 is SGHRS and CDR2 is YFSETQ. The CDR3 coding sequence is TGCGCCAGCAGTTCCGGGACAGGGGACGAGCAGTACTTC. Amino acid sequence: CASSSGTGDEQYF.

This rearrangement joins TRBV10-2 to TRBJ2-7; D tentatively reads TRBD1 or TRBD2 (5 bases each). The germline V gene encodes CDR1 WSHSY and CDR2 SAAADI. The CDR3 has 13 residues. V was pared by 7 bases and J by 4 bases, with 14 bases between. CDR3 residues: CASTPGGGYEQYF. The CDR3 DNA follows: TGCGCCAGCACCCCCGGTGGGGGATACGAGCAGTACTTC.

The gene calls are TRBV30 and TRBJ1-2; D unresolved. The ends were cut back, 4 bases at V and 5 bases at J, with 23 bases in the middle. Per germline, CDR1 GTSNPN and CDR2 SVGIG (reference sequence). The CDR3 has 16 amino acids. The CDR3 is CAWIGVGQSKGYGYTF. The CDR3 region has the DNA TGTGCCTGGATAGGCGTCGGGCAGTCAAAAGGGTATGGCTACACCTTC.

The chain links TRBV29-1 to TRBJ2-7; 8 bases agree with TRBD2. This CDR3 is built from 14 residues. The germline V gene encodes CDR1 SQVTM and CDR2 ANQGSEA. V was clipped by 5 bases and J by 1 base; unmatched bases: 7. The CDR3 DNA reads TGCAGCGTTCTAAGCGGGAGTCTATCCTACGAGCAGTACTTC. Amino acids: CSVLSGSLSYEQYF.

The CDR3: CASSVLAGDVDTQYF. DNA for the CDR3: TGCGCCAGCAGCGTGCTAGCGGGAGACGTCGATACGCAGTATTTT. V usage is TRBV5-1 and J usage is TRBJ2-3; 10 bases match TRBD2. The length of the CDR3 is 15 residues. With V trimmed by 4 bases and J by 6 bases, 8 bases remained unmatched. Germline V gene sequence: CDR1 SGHRS, CDR2 YFSETQ.

The rearrangement links TRBV20-1 to TRBJ2-2, with D possibly TRBD2 on 6 matching bases. The ends were cut back, 3 bases at V and 4 bases at J, with 15 bases in the middle. The CDR3 sequence is 15 residues long. The germline V gene has CDR1 DFQATT and CDR2 SNEGSKA (reference sequence). CDR3 in amino acids: CSASPAGRITGELFF. DNA of the CDR3: TGCAGTGCTAGTCCGGCAGGGAGGATCACCGGGGAGCTGTTTTTT.

The chain is built from TRBV2 and TRBJ2-3, with D possibly matching TRBD2 (6 bases). Germline assignment: CDR1 SNHLY and CDR2 FYNNEI. V was cut by 0 bases and J by 3 bases, with 13 bases left in between. CDR3 length: 16 residues. Written as DNA, the CDR3 is TGTGCCAGCAGTGAAGCCCGGGACTCCGGGACAGATACGCAGTATTTT. As protein: CASSEARDSGTDTQYF.

The V and J genes are TRBV18 and TRBJ1-6; tentative D call: TRBD1 (6 bases). The length of the CDR3 is 16 residues. Trimming cost V 6 bases and J 7 bases, with 19 bases left between them. Germline CDR1 KGHSH, CDR2 LQKENI. CDR3 coding DNA: TGTGCCAGCTCGGGGGGCGGACCGCAGACCAATTCACCCCTCCACTTT. The encoded protein is CASSGGGPQTNSPLHF.

J is TRBJ1-2 and V is TRBV9, with a tentative D call TRBD1 (6 bases). This CDR3 has 15 residues. Trimming cost V 3 bases and J 8 bases, with 20 bases left between them. CDR1 and CDR2 from the germline V gene are SGDLS and YYNGEE. The DNA for the CDR3 is TGTGCCAGCAGCGGAGGTTTGGGGACATCTCCCGGCTACACCTTC. Translating it yields CASSGGLGTSPGYTF.

The CDR3 nucleotides read TGCGCCAGCAGTGGCAGGATGTATGGCTACACCTTC. Its protein product is CASSGRMYGYTF. The V gene is TRBV10-2, the J gene TRBJ1-2; D call uncertain. The V gene's germline CDR1 is WSHSY and CDR2 SAAADI. This CDR3 comprises 12 residues. Trimming left V 4 bases short and J 5 bases short, with 8 bases between.

The chain couples TRBV2 to TRBJ2-2; D might be TRBD1 or TRBD2, each matching 5 bases. The CDR3 loop spans 17 amino acids. Germline assignment: CDR1 SNHLY and CDR2 FYNNEI. Trimming took 2 bases from V and 0 from J, leaving 13 bases between them. The CDR3 coding sequence is TGTGCCAGCAGTGAAAGGGACGCGCGAGCGAACACCGGGGAGCTGTTTTTT. Residues: CASSERDARANTGELFF.

The chain couples TRBV9 to TRBJ2-1; D gene unclear. CDR3 length: 13 residues. Looked up from germline, CDR1 is SGDLS and CDR2 is YYNGEE. The V end was cut by 1 base, the J end by 9 bases, with 11 bases between. The CDR3 loop reads CASSVYFQAEQFF. Written as DNA, the CDR3 is TGTGCCAGCAGCGTATACTTCCAGGCTGAGCAGTTCTTC.

The genes are TRBV5-1 and TRBJ1-1; D perhaps matches TRBD1 (6 bases). In germline, CDR1 is SGHRS, CDR2 YFSETQ. Trimming shortened V by 4 bases and J by 7 bases, and 20 bases separated the two germline ends. CDR3 length equals 15 residues. CDR3 amino acids: CASSQLQGGQREAFF. The CDR3 nucleotides are TGCGCCAGCAGCCAGCTACAGGGAGGCCAGCGTGAAGCTTTCTTT.

The rearrangement uses TRBV15 and TRBJ2-5; D call uncertain. Germline V gene data show CDR1 as LNHNV and CDR2 as YYDKDF (reference sequence). The CDR3 covers 16 residues. V lost 1 base and J lost 1, with 13 bases in between. CDR3 nucleotides: TGTGCCACCAGCAGAGCCGGCAGGCGGCGCCAAGAGACCCAGTACTTC. It yields the protein CATSRAGRRRQETQYF.

The chain has TRBV24-1 and TRBJ2-3; 9 positions agree with TRBD2. J gave up 2 bases and V 2 bases, and 4 bases lay outside the gene matches. The CDR3 is 16 residues long. Germline CDR1 KGHDR, CDR2 SFDVKD. The CDR3 DNA follows: TGTGCCACCAGTGATTCGACTAGCGGCCCCACAGATACGCAGTATTTT. This encodes CATSDSTSGPTDTQYF.

The V and J genes are TRBV3-1 (or the pseudogene TRBV3-2) and TRBJ2-4; 10 positions match TRBD1. The ends lost 4 bases at V and 4 bases at J; junction bases unmatched: 7. CDR3 length: 16 residues. CDR1 is LGHDT, CDR2 YNNKEL, per germline (reference sequence). The CDR3 bases are TGTGCCAGCAGCCCCCGGACAGGGGGTTGGAAAAACATTCAGTACTTC. Encoded protein: CASSPRTGGWKNIQYF.

This chain joins TRBV4-1 and TRBJ2-7, with 8 bases identical to TRBD1. Germline V gene data show CDR1 as MGHRA and CDR2 as YSYEKL. The V segment lost 4 bases and the J segment 1 base; nucleotides outside the gene matches: 9. The CDR3 is 16 residues long. The CDR3, as DNA: TGCGCCAGCAGCCGATACCTGGACAGGGAATCCTACGAGCAGTACTTC. Its translation is CASSRYLDRESYEQYF.